These 26 T cell receptor beta chains were sequenced from one sample in a study of CD4+ T cells in melanoma. The table came from immunoSEQ multiplex PCR; TCRdb's copy has only in-frame clones and leaves some out. Of about 54,000 clones listed, over 60% were seen once; the top ten hold approximately 5%. Sequencing input: tumor tissue. The receptors shown here come from a human donor with melanoma.

This clone was observed at least ten times. V usage is TRBV5-6 and J usage is TRBJ1-2; TRBD1 might be the D (6 bases). The CDR3 length is 14 residues. Looked up from germline, CDR1 is SGHDT and CDR2 is YYEEEE. The V gene lost 2 bases and the J gene lost 7 bases, with 15 bases spanning the gap. The CDR3 nucleotides are TGTGCCAGCAGCTTTCGGGGGGCACGGGTTGGCTACACCTTC. It is translated as CASSFRGARVGYTF.

The CDR3 is CASSLRRTNTGELFF. CDR3 nucleotide sequence: TGTGCCAGCAGCTTACGACGGACGAACACCGGGGAGCTGTTTTTT. The J gene is TRBJ2-2, the V gene TRBV11-2; D unclear. Trimming removed 2 bases at V and 0 bases at J, with 7 bases between. The germline gives CDR1 SGHAT, CDR2 FQNNGV. The CDR3 length is 15 residues.

The chain combines TRBV7-9 with TRBJ1-5, with 9 bases lining up with TRBD1. The ends lost 4 bases at V and 6 bases at J; junction bases unmatched: 7. This CDR3 spans 15 amino acids. The germline gives CDR1 SEHNR, CDR2 FQNEAQ (reference sequence). CDR3 sequence reads: CASSSDRGRIQPQHF. Written as DNA, the CDR3 is TGTGCCAGCAGCTCCGACAGGGGGAGAATTCAGCCCCAGCATTTT.

V usage is TRBV5-6 and J usage is TRBJ2-7; 12 bases are shared with TRBD1. Germline V CDR1 and CDR2: SGHDT, YYEEEE. The V and J ends lost 3 bases and 6 bases, in that order; junction bases with no gene match: 4. The length of the CDR3 is 14 residues. CDR3 residues: CASSWGQGAFEQYF. The CDR3 nucleotides are TGTGCCAGCAGCTGGGGACAGGGGGCCTTCGAGCAGTACTTC.

This chain's CDR3 is CASSLGTGLSYEQYF. The CDR3 nucleotides read TGTGCCAGCAGCTTAGGGACAGGGCTCTCCTACGAGCAGTACTTC. V is TRBV7-2 and J is TRBJ2-7; 8 bases agree with TRBD1. CDR3 length: 15 amino acids. Per germline, CDR1 SGHTA and CDR2 FQGNSA. J gave up 0 bases and V 1 base, and 2 bases lay outside the gene matches.

The CDR3 spells CASSTGQPGELFF. The DNA for the CDR3 is TGTGCCAGCAGTACCGGACAGCCCGGGGAGCTGTTTTTT. The chain joins TRBV6-5 to TRBJ2-2, with D possibly matching TRBD1 (6 bases). Trimming shortened V by 5 bases and J by 6 bases, and 10 bases separated the two germline ends. The CDR3 runs to 13 residues. Germline CDR1 is MNHEY and CDR2 is SVGAGI.

The chain uses TRBV11-2 and TRBJ1-1; 8 bases fit TRBD1. This CDR3 has 14 residues. Looked up from germline, CDR1 is SGHAT and CDR2 is FQNNGV. V gave up 3 bases and J gave up 2 bases; unmatched junction bases: 2. CDR3 amino acids: CASSFGQGNTEAFF. In DNA form, the CDR3 reads TGTGCCAGCAGCTTCGGACAGGGTAACACTGAAGCTTTCTTT.

The chain carries TRBV5-1 and TRBJ2-7; D perhaps matches TRBD1 (6 bases). Germline lookup yields CDR1 SGHRS and CDR2 YFSETQ. The CDR3 loop spans 16 amino acids. The ends were cut back, 2 bases at V and 0 bases at J, with 15 bases in the middle. The CDR3, as DNA: TGCGCCAGCAGCTTTAACAGGGAGTCGGGCTCCTACGAGCAGTACTTC. Translation gives CASSFNRESGSYEQYF.

This clone turned up a few times. CDR3: CASSYVRDREAFF. CDR3 in DNA: TGCGCCAGCAGCTACGTCCGGGACAGGGAAGCTTTCTTT. V is TRBV4-3 and J is TRBJ1-1; 8 bases are shared with TRBD1. The CDR3 has 13 amino acids. V lost 5 bases to trimming and J lost 8 bases; unmatched junction nucleotides: 7. The germline V gene has CDR1 LGHNA and CDR2 YSLEER.

The V gene is TRBV6-4, the J gene TRBJ1-1; TRBD1 matches 10 bases. The V and J ends lost 6 bases and 6 bases, in that order; junction bases with no gene match: 7. The CDR3 covers 14 residues. The germline V gene has CDR1 MRHNA and CDR2 SNTAGT. CDR3 in amino acids: CASRPGQGNAEAFF. The CDR3 DNA follows: TGTGCCAGCAGGCCGGGACAGGGGAATGCTGAAGCTTTCTTT.

This sequence joins TRBV19 and TRBJ2-6; no definite D call. CDR3 length equals 16 residues. V lost 4 bases to trimming and J lost 0 bases, with 10 bases between them. Germline loops: CDR1 LNHDA, CDR2 SQIVND (reference sequence). The CDR3 DNA follows: TGTGCCAGTAGTAGGGGTGTAGGCTCTGGGGCCAACGTCCTGACTTTC. Translating it yields CASSRGVGSGANVLTF.

In its sample, this clone ranks as medium-sized. The V gene is TRBV6-5, the J gene TRBJ2-5; 9 bases fit TRBD2. The CDR3 loop spans 14 amino acids. The V segment lost 2 bases and the J segment 5 bases; nucleotides outside the gene matches: 3. Germline V gene sequence: CDR1 MNHEY, CDR2 SVGAGI. CDR3 nucleotides: TGTGCCAGCAGTTACGGCGGGGGGGATGAGACCCAGTACTTC. Amino acid sequence: CASSYGGGDETQYF.

This clone occurred once. The rearrangement uses TRBV18 and TRBJ2-1; tentatively, D is TRBD1 (5 bases). Germline values: CDR1 KGHSH, CDR2 LQKENI. The CDR3 covers 15 residues. Deletions cut 5 bases from V and 7 bases from J, with 18 bases between. CDR3 coding DNA: TGTGCCAGCTCATGGGGCAGGGTTTCGATAAATGAGCAGTTCTTC. The encoded protein is CASSWGRVSINEQFF.

The chain links TRBV19 to TRBJ1-1, with D uncertain. V lost 3 bases and J lost 8, with 10 bases in between. The germline gives CDR1 LNHDA, CDR2 SQIVND (reference sequence). The CDR3 extends over 12 amino acids. The CDR3, as DNA: TGTGCCAGTAGTATTATTGCGGACGAAGCTTTCTTT. This sequence encodes CASSIIADEAFF.

The chain carries TRBV6-5 and TRBJ1-2; TRBD1 matches at 7 bases. V dropped 5 bases and J dropped 6; count of bases not matched to a gene: 9. Germline V gene sequence: CDR1 MNHEY, CDR2 SVGAGI. The CDR3 runs to 14 residues. The CDR3 here is CASSRSDRENGYTF. The CDR3 DNA reads TGTGCCAGCAGTCGTTCTGACAGGGAGAATGGCTACACCTTC.

This sequence joins TRBV2 and TRBJ1-4, with D maybe TRBD1 (5 bases). This CDR3 is 14 amino acids long. V dropped 2 bases and J dropped 5 bases, with 9 bases sitting between them. Germline CDR1 and CDR2: SNHLY and FYNNEI. CDR3 sequence reads: CASSERGGNEKLFF. The CDR3 DNA reads TGTGCCAGCAGTGAAAGGGGCGGCAATGAAAAACTGTTTTTT.

This chain connects TRBV5-1 to TRBJ2-6; 8 nucleotides line up with TRBD2. V trimming: 0 bases; J trimming: 0 bases; junction bases outside the gene matches: 8. Germline CDR1 and CDR2: SGHRS and YFSETQ. The CDR3 has 19 residues. CDR3 sequence (DNA): TGCGCCAGCAGCTTGGGGGCGGGGGGCTACCTCTCTGGGGCCAACGTCCTGACTTTC. It yields the protein CASSLGAGGYLSGANVLTF.

The chain employs TRBV7-8 and TRBJ1-4; 8 bases align to TRBD1. The CDR3 runs to 14 residues. After removal of 5 bases from V and 6 bases from J, the junction contained 5 bases not matched to a gene. The germline CDR1 and CDR2 sequences are SGHVS and FQNEAQ. CDR3 in amino acids: CASSRQGLDEKLFF. As DNA, the CDR3 is TGTGCCAGCAGCAGACAGGGGCTCGATGAAAAACTGTTTTTT.

V usage is TRBV5-1 and J usage is TRBJ2-1; D gene unclear. The CDR3 runs to 16 residues. V was pared by 4 bases and J by 0 bases, with 14 bases between. Germline V gene lookup returns CDR1 SGHRS and CDR2 YFSETQ. The CDR3 region has the DNA TGCGCCAGCAGCCCTGAGAGGTGGGGCTCCTACAATGAGCAGTTCTTC. Encoded protein: CASSPERWGSYNEQFF.

This clone was seen more than once but under ten times. The junction and the germline gene differ at one end; a read error may be behind it. V gene TRBV11-2 combines with J gene TRBJ2-7, with 10 bases aligning to TRBD1. Looked up from germline, CDR1 is SGHAT and CDR2 is FQNNGV. The CDR3 sequence is 15 residues long. DNA of the CDR3: TGCGCCAGCAGCCAAGGGACAGGGGTAGCCTACGAGCAGTACTTC. It yields the protein CASSQGTGVAYEQYF.

This chain links TRBV5-4 with TRBJ2-7; no clear D gene. The germline CDR1 and CDR2 sequences are SGHNT and YYREEE (reference sequence). Trimming stripped 0 bases from V and 2 bases from J, with 9 bases between. This CDR3 is 14 amino acids long. The CDR3 DNA reads TGTGCCAGCAGCTTGGGACGGAATACCTACGAGCAGTACTTC. Translating gives CASSLGRNTYEQYF.

The chain joins TRBV7-9 to TRBJ2-7; D is uncertain. V was clipped by 5 bases and J by 2 bases, with 13 bases between them. The germline gives CDR1 SEHNR, CDR2 FQNEAQ (reference sequence). The CDR3 covers 14 residues. This CDR3 reads CASSPPKGPYEQYF. The CDR3 coding sequence is TGTGCCAGCAGCCCTCCGAAGGGCCCCTACGAGCAGTACTTC.

The chain combines TRBV5-4 with TRBJ2-5; 9 bases fit TRBD2. This CDR3 region has 16 residues. The V gene's germline CDR1 is SGHNT and CDR2 YYREEE (reference sequence). V trimming: 0 bases; J trimming: 5 bases; junction bases outside the gene matches: 8. CDR3 DNA sequence: TGTGCCAGCAGCTTGGCGGGCGGGGGGGCCTTTGAGACCCAGTACTTC. Translated: CASSLAGGGAFETQYF.

In its sample, this clone was seen once. The junction departs from germline at one end; a sequencing error may be responsible. The chain uses TRBV7-7 and TRBJ2-5; 7 bases match TRBD1. CDR3 length: 14 amino acids. Germline CDR1 reads SSHAT; CDR2 reads FNYEAQ (reference sequence). In nucleotides, the CDR3 is TGTGCTAGCAGCTCCGACAGGGCCCCGGAGACCCAGTACTTC. Its protein is CASSSDRAPETQYF.

The J gene is TRBJ1-5, the V gene TRBV14; D is unclear. CDR3 length equals 15 residues. Germline V CDR1 and CDR2: SGHDN, FVKESK. V was cut by 7 bases and J by 2 bases, with 15 bases left in between. CDR3 in DNA: TGTGCCAGCACGGGCCCGCCTAGGGGCAATCAGCCCCAGCATTTT. Translation gives CASTGPPRGNQPQHF.

This rearrangement joins TRBV6-1 to TRBJ2-7; TRBD1 agrees at 10 bases. The CDR3 covers 15 residues. In germline, CDR1 is MNHNS, CDR2 SASEGT. With V trimmed by 7 bases and J by 7 bases, 13 bases remained unmatched. Here the CDR3 DNA reads TGTGCCAGCATGAGAGGACAGGGGGGAAGTCCAGAGCAGTACTTC. Its translation: CASMRGQGGSPEQYF.